This paragraph covers one T cell receptor (beta chain) sequence. The target antigen is unknown. Patient tissue came from resections in Japan or China, 2014–2017. Two lung cancer pathologists independently confirmed each histologic diagnosis. The table came from immunoSEQ multiplex PCR; TCRdb's copy has only in-frame clones and leaves some out. Among roughly 5,200 clones listed, about four fifths were seen once. These data come from a study of immune evolution from preneoplasia to lung adenocarcinoma. Study-wide results and caveats: Normal lung had the highest top T cell clone frequencies. Normal lung had highest clonality; later lesions appeared denser, more diverse.

In germline, CDR1 is SGHNT, CDR2 YYREEE (reference sequence). This CDR3 spans 15 amino acids. Trimming removed 7 bases from V and 2 bases from J, with 18 bases in between. The TCR was taken from a person between 50 and 69 years old with lung adenocarcinoma. The chain couples TRBV5-4 to TRBJ1-2; D is ambiguous. The sequenced sample consisted of FFPE normal lung tissue adjacent to the tumor. Written as DNA, the CDR3 is TGTGCCAGCGGCGATGTCCGGACGGAAAACTATGGCTACACCTTC. Translated, it gives CASGDVRTENYGYTF.